A single T cell receptor beta chain is shown here with its context. Its antigen is not known. This sample stems from a study of shared clonotypes between healthy human individuals. Study observations and caveats: Among several donors, roughly 5% of naive CD4 clonotypes were found in common.

Into CD45RA+ naive and CD45RA-negative memory subsets, the CD4+ cells were split. Deep-level running was used for the assay. Produced via immunoSEQ multiplex PCR; TCRdb's table is partial and in-frame only. The sample shows millions of clones, around 90% of them seen only once. Germline V CDR1 and CDR2: MGHDK, SYGVNS. This CDR3 spans 15 amino acids. Trimming took off 2 bases at V and 5 bases at J, with 15 bases between the two ends. The chain uses TRBV25-1 and TRBJ2-5; tentatively, D is TRBD2 (6 bases). Sequencing used naive CD4+ T cells sorted from blood. The subset denotes: CD45RA+ positively selected. The clonotype comes from a man younger than 35 in good health. In nucleotides, the CDR3 is TGTGCCAGCAGTGAAAAAAGGGACCGGGGGGAGACCCAGTACTTC. This translates into CASSEKRDRGETQYF. The whole variable domain, remainder taken from reference TRBV25-1 and TRBJ2-5, is EADIYQTPRYLVIGTGKKITLECSQTMGHDKMYWYQQDPGMELHLIHYSYGVNSTEKGDLSSESTVSRIRTEHFPLTLESARPSHTSQYLCASSEKRDRGETQYFGPGTRLLVL.